This is a list of T cell receptor beta chains from one sample in a study of blood T cell repertoires in COVID-19. The table came from immunoSEQ multiplex PCR; TCRdb's copy has only in-frame clones and leaves some out. The sample includes about 180,000 clones, 90% of them seen just once. Input material: peripheral blood. Every receptor here comes from a man in his forties or fifties with acute or convalescent COVID-19. CDR3s include the opening cysteine and the closing phenylalanine or tryptophan. D genes are given only for firm matches. Some rows mark clone size as missing; the rest say once, few, many or name a class of expanded clone.

J | size | V | D | DNA | CDR3
TRBJ2-5 | . | TRBV13 | . | TGTGCCAGCAGGCGGGATCCAGTGGAGACCCAGTACTTC | CASRRDPVETQYF
TRBJ1-1 | . | TRBV7-2 | . | TGTGCCAGCAGCTTAGATCGGTCACGGAACACTGAAGCTTTCTTT | CASSLDRSRNTEAFF
TRBJ2-3 | . | TRBV6-2/TRBV6-3 | TRBD1 | TGTGCCAGCAGTTACTCGGACAGGAGCACAGATACGCAGTATTTT | CASSYSDRSTDTQYF
TRBJ1-3 | . | TRBV14 | . | TGTGCCAGCAGCCAAGATCGGGACATGAGCTCTGGAAACACCATATATTTT | CASSQDRDMSSGNTIYF
TRBJ1-2 | . | TRBV6-5 | TRBD1 | TGTGCCAGCAGTTACTTGACAGGGGCAAATGGCTACACCTTC | CASSYLTGANGYTF
TRBJ2-3 | few | TRBV2 | TRBD1 | TGTGCCAGCAGTCCTGGACAGGGGAAAGCAGATACGCAGTATTTT | CASSPGQGKADTQYF
TRBJ1-2 | . | TRBV5-1 | . | TGCGCCAGCAGCTTGGTTGGGGCTGGCTACACCTTC | CASSLVGAGYTF
TRBJ2-3 | . | TRBV7-6 | . | TGTGCCAGCAGCTTTAATTTGGGGGCGCCTAATACGCAGTATTTT | CASSFNLGAPNTQYF
TRBJ1-6 | . | TRBV19 | . | TGTGCCAGTAGTATCGGACAGACACAGGCCCTCCACTTT | CASSIGQTQALHF
TRBJ1-2 | . | TRBV11-2 | TRBD1 | TGTGCCAGCAGCTTCCCTTCGGACAGGGACTATGGCTACACCTTC | CASSFPSDRDYGYTF
TRBJ2-7 | . | TRBV5-6 | . | TGTGCCAGCAGCTTCTCGGACAGATACGAGCAGTACTTC | CASSFSDRYEQYF
TRBJ1-2 | . | TRBV28 | . | TGTGCCAGCAGTTCTCGCGGGGACTATGGCTACACCTTC | CASSSRGDYGYTF
TRBJ1-3 | once | TRBV9 | TRBD1 | TGTGCCAGCAGCAGGGACAGGAGCGATGGAAACACCATATATTTT | CASSRDRSDGNTIYF
TRBJ2-2 | . | TRBV18 | . | TGTGCCAGCTCACCACTTTCTAACACCGGGGAGCTGTTTTTT | CASSPLSNTGELFF
TRBJ1-4 | . | TRBV29-1 | . | TGCAGCGTTGAAGACTCAACTAATGAAAAACTGTTTTTT | CSVEDSTNEKLFF
TRBJ1-1 | . | TRBV20-1 | . | TGCAGTGCCGCGACAGGCTGGGAAGCTTTCTTT | CSAATGWEAFF
TRBJ1-2 | . | TRBV19 | . | TGTGCCAGTAGTATTTTGGGAGGAACATTCTATGGCTACACCTTC | CASSILGGTFYGYTF
TRBJ1-2 | . | TRBV29-1 | TRBD1 | TGCAGCGTTGGTTACAGGGGTGACTATGGCTACACCTTC | CSVGYRGDYGYTF
TRBJ1-1 | . | TRBV30 | . | TGTGCCTGGAGGGTTAGCGGGGCGGGAGCTTTCTTT | CAWRVSGAGAFF
TRBJ2-7 | . | TRBV10-3 | . | TGTGCCACCCTCCAACAAAAAACTAGATCCGAGCAGTACTTC | CATLQQKTRSEQYF